The 2 T cell receptor beta chains below all came from one sample that was sequenced in a study of OX40 agonist ivuxolimab in advanced cancers. Method: immunoSEQ multiplex PCR; TCRdb's copy keeps in-frame clones and lacks some. The data contain approximately 52,000 clones, around four fifths of them singletons. Sequencing was performed on CD4+ or CD8+ T cells sorted from blood, taken in a trial of the OX40 agonist ivuxolimab. These receptors originate from an adult with an advanced solid tumor such as melanoma, head and neck, liver or kidney cancer.

J is TRBJ1-1 and V is TRBV7-6; the D gene is possibly TRBD1 (6 bases). In germline, CDR1 is SGHVS, CDR2 FNYEAQ. CDR3 length: 19 residues. Trimming removed 5 bases from V and 4 bases from J, with 29 bases in between. This CDR3 reads CASSPGAALQGAGSTEAFF. CDR3 in DNA: TGTGCCAGCAGCCCTGGGGCAGCCCTACAGGGTGCAGGGAGCACTGAAGCTTTCTTT.

This clone was observed a handful of times. The gene calls are TRBV19 and TRBJ2-2, with no clear D. The V and J ends lost 7 bases and 7 bases respectively, with 16 bases between them. The length of the CDR3 is 14 residues. From germline, CDR1 is LNHDA and CDR2 SQIVND (reference sequence). In DNA form, the CDR3 reads TGTGCCAGTAACCCGTTGGCACCCGGCGGGGAGCTGTTTTTT. It encodes CASNPLAPGGELFF.